The 5 T cell receptor beta chains reported below all come from one sample, sequenced in a study of OX40 agonist ivuxolimab in advanced cancers. Produced via immunoSEQ multiplex PCR; TCRdb's table is partial and in-frame only. The data contain about 39,000 clones, more than 80% of them singletons. The sequences come from CD4+ or CD8+ T cells sorted from blood, collected in a trial of the OX40 agonist ivuxolimab. These receptors were collected from an adult with an advanced solid tumor such as melanoma, head and neck, liver or kidney cancer.

This rearrangement joins TRBV2 to TRBJ2-3; D perhaps matches TRBD2 (6 bases). V shed 3 bases and J shed 2 bases, with 12 bases lying between them. The CDR3 is 15 amino acids. Per the germline V gene, CDR1 is SNHLY and CDR2 is FYNNEI. Here the CDR3 reads CASSDRLGNTDTQYF. The CDR3 coding sequence is TGTGCCAGCAGTGACAGACTAGGAAACACAGATACGCAGTATTTT.

This chain joins TRBV20-1 and TRBJ1-2; no firm D call. V lost 5 bases to trimming and J lost 8 bases, with 9 bases between them. In germline, CDR1 is DFQATT, CDR2 SNEGSKA (reference sequence). This CDR3 region has 10 residues. The CDR3 DNA reads TGCAGTGCTGAGGGAAACGGCTACACCTTC. Translated, it gives CSAEGNGYTF.

The V call is TRBV5-4, the J call TRBJ2-3; D uncertain. The CDR3 runs to 14 residues. CDR1 and CDR2 (germline): SGHNT, YYREEE (reference sequence). Trimming stripped 0 bases from V and 1 base from J, with 6 bases between. The CDR3 DNA follows: TGTGCCAGCAGCTTGGTCGCGGGCACAGATACGCAGTATTTT. Protein sequence: CASSLVAGTDTQYF.

The rearrangement uses TRBV13 and TRBJ2-3, with a tentative D call TRBD2 (7 bases). The CDR3 is made up of 16 amino acids. Trimming pared 6 bases from V and 5 bases from J, leaving 21 bases between. In germline, CDR1 is PRHDT, CDR2 FYEKMQ (reference sequence). The CDR3 DNA reads as TGTGCCAGCAGGAGAAGGGCTAGCGGAGGGGGAGATACGCAGTATTTT. Translated, it gives CASRRRASGGGDTQYF.

The J gene is TRBJ2-7, the V gene TRBV27, with a weak D call TRBD1 (5 bases). Germline CDR1 MNHEY, CDR2 SMNVEV (reference sequence). Trimming pared 4 bases from V and 3 bases from J, leaving 19 bases between. CDR3 size: 16 residues. The CDR3 coding sequence is TGTGCCAGCAGTTCCCGTCAGGCAGGGTCTATCTACGAGCAGTACTTC. Translation gives CASSSRQAGSIYEQYF.